The rows below give T cell receptor beta chains drawn from one sample of a study of PD-1 blockade in classical Hodgkin lymphoma. Sequenced by immunoSEQ multiplex PCR; TCRdb stores in-frame clones only, minus some. This sample carries 35,000 to 40,000 clones, 88% of them seen once, and the ten largest clones take 6% to 8%. The sequenced sample was peripheral blood mononuclear cells (PBMCs), obtained before the second cycle of nivolumab. Receptors originate from a human donor with classical Hodgkin lymphoma. Both conserved end residues are part of each CDR3. Each record gives: CDR3 protein, CDR3 DNA, clone size, V gene, J gene, D gene. The D gene is left open where the match is weak. Some rows mark clone size as missing; the rest say once, few, many or name a class of expanded clone.

CASSFPQGAYGYTF,TGTGCCAGCAGCTTCCCACAGGGGGCCTATGGCTACACCTTC,-,TRBV7-9,TRBJ1-2,TRBD1
CASSPGYNGGELFF,TGTGCCAGCAGTCCGGGATACAATGGTGGGGAGCTGTTTTTT,-,TRBV7-9,TRBJ2-2,-
CASSRDSLYEQYF,TGCGCCAGCAGCCGGGACAGCCTCTACGAGCAGTACTTC,once,TRBV10-1,TRBJ2-7,TRBD1
CASISGNTIYF,TGTGCCAGCATCAGTGGAAACACCATATATTTT,-,TRBV6-6,TRBJ1-3,-
CASSVTSAPYEQYF,TGTGCCAGCAGCGTAACTAGCGCACCCTACGAGCAGTACTTC,-,TRBV9,TRBJ2-7,TRBD2
CASSPPSGGAYNEQFF,TGTGCCAGCAGCCCTCCCTCAGGGGGCGCCTACAATGAGCAGTTCTTC,-,TRBV7-9,TRBJ2-1,TRBD1
CASRDTGGPYEQYF,TGTGCCAGCAGAGACACAGGGGGCCCCTACGAGCAGTACTTC,-,TRBV6-1,TRBJ2-7,TRBD1
CASSLYRGNTEAFF,TGTGCCAGCAGCTTGTACAGGGGGAACACTGAAGCTTTCTTT,-,TRBV5-6,TRBJ1-1,TRBD1
CASRRVHEQYF,TGTGCCAGCAGAAGGGTACACGAGCAGTACTTC,-,TRBV28,TRBJ2-7,-
CASQQGALFKEKLFF,TGTGCCAGCCAACAGGGGGCGCTTTTTAAGGAAAAACTGTTTTTT,-,TRBV19,TRBJ1-4,TRBD1